The T cell receptor (beta chain) described here comes from a study of cytomegalovirus exposure and HLA in healthy donors. Comments on this clone: The antigen remains undetermined.

Study conclusions and caveats: In a later analysis, parvovirus B19, influenza, CMV and Epstein-Barr virus appeared linked to several top co-occurrence clusters. In a later analysis, across HLA loci, associated TCR counts were highest for DRB1, lowest for HLA-C.

The CDR3 loop spans 14 amino acids. V lost 4 bases, J lost 2 bases, and 10 bases lay in between. Germline V gene lookup returns CDR1 MNHEY and CDR2 SVGAGI. The PCR ran on 60 Vbeta and 13 Jbeta primers. The table came from immunoSEQ multiplex PCR; TCRdb's copy has only in-frame clones and leaves some out. Among about 140,000 clones listed, around 80% were seen once. The chain employs TRBV6-5 and TRBJ2-3; D is possibly TRBD1 (6 bases). The sequence came from a man aged 40-49 years in good health and CMV-seronegative. Material for sequencing was PBMCs. DNA for the CDR3: TGTGCCAGCAGTTCACGGACAGACACAGATACGCAGTATTTT. This translates into CASSSRTDTDTQYF.